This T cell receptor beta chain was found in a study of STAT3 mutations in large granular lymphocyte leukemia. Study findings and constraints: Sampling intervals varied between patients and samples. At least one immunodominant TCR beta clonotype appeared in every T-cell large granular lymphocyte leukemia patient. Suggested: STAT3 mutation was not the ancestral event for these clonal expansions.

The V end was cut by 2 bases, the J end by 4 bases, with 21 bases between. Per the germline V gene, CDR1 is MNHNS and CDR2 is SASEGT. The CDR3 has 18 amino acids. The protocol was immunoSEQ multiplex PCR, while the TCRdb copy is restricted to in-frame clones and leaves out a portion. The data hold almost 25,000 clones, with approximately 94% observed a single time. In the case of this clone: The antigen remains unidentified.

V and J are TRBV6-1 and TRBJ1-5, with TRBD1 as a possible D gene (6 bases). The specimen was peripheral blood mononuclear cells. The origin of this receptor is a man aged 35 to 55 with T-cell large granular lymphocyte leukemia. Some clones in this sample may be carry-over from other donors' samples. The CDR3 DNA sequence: TGTGCCAGCAGTGAATACAGGGCCAGCCCAACCTTTAATCAGCCCCAGCATTTT. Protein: CASSEYRASPTFNQPQHF.